This T cell receptor (beta chain) derives from a study of T-cell reconstitution after alpha-beta-depleted transplantation in children. Unique molecular identifiers were incorporated when the TCRbeta library was constructed. TCRdb redid the calling of the PCR reads with MiXCR, one entry per CDR3 protein. The sample carries some 550,000 distinct CDR3 sequences, around 19% recorded once. The origin of this receptor is a human donor who donated a stem cell graft to a child with acute lymphoblastic leukemia. The input for sequencing was PBMCs from the stem cell graft donor, taken from the stem cell graft.

The CDR3 loop reads CASSNSVRAEMPQHF. CDR3 nucleotide sequence: TGTGCCAGCAGCAATTCGGTGAGGGCCGAGATGCCCCAGCATTTT. The chain is built from TRBV6-9 and TRBJ1-5; no reliable D call. Germline V gene lookup returns CDR1 MNHGY and CDR2 SVAAGI. The CDR3 contains 15 residues. V was cut by 6 bases and J by 9 bases, with 21 bases left in between.